The present TCR beta chain was sequenced within a study of shared clonotypes between healthy human individuals. Trimming cost V 5 bases and J 2 bases; bases outside gene matches: 8. The CDR3 contains 15 residues. The germline CDR1 and CDR2 sequences are SGHRS and YFSETQ. The assay was run at deep level. Assay: immunoSEQ multiplex PCR; the TCRdb copy retains only in-frame clones and omits some. The repertoire holds about 1.1 million clones, approximately 80% seen once, with 0.85% to 1% in the top ten. The receptor comes from a man between 18 and 35 years old in good health. Some clones in this sample may be carry-over from other donors' samples. The source material was memory CD4+ T cells from PBMCs. Subset noted: CD45RA-negative fraction. V gene TRBV5-1 combines with J gene TRBJ1-2, with 8 nucleotides matching TRBD1. The CDR3 here is CASSSTGVTNYGYTF. CDR3 bases: TGCGCCAGCAGTTCGACAGGGGTGACGAACTATGGCTACACCTTC.